This T cell receptor beta chain was profiled in a study of post-analysis software for immune sequencing data. Overall study results and limits: Patients showed TRBV5-6, TRBV5-1 and TRBV20-1 among a handful of TRBV segments more frequent than in controls. Strong same-batch co-clustering of samples appeared with F measure clustering.

A remark on this clonotype: Its antigen remains unknown.

Unique molecular identifiers were present in the TCR beta cDNA libraries. The authors obtained 500,000 to 600,000 cDNA molecules from approximately 0.95 to 9.8 million T cells. From the PCR reads, TCRdb called clonotypes with MiXCR, one entry per CDR3 protein. The data show roughly 200,000 distinct CDR3 sequences, approximately 29% seen once. V shed 4 bases, J shed 1 base, and the junction held 6 bases outside the gene matches. Germline lookup yields CDR1 SGHRS and CDR2 YFSETQ. The length of the CDR3 is 15 residues. The genes are TRBV5-1 and TRBJ2-3; 7 positions match TRBD1. The sequence was obtained from a girl under 18 with multiple sclerosis. The sequenced sample consisted of blood. The CDR3 sequence is CASSRDSSGTDTQYF. DNA for the CDR3: TGCGCCAGCAGCCGGGACAGTTCCGGCACAGATACGCAGTATTTT.